This TCR beta chain was obtained from a study of Graves' ophthalmopathy and Graves' hyperthyroidism. Regarding the study as a whole: The majority of expanded thyroid clonotypes above 0.001 frequency also occurred in blood. Ophthalmopathy and stable hyperthyroidism were discriminated by a 13-signature model, with approximately 88% sensitivity and nearly 84% specificity.

Investigators amplified TCR beta CDR3 regions from RNA transcripts. HTBI-primed RT-PCR formed the first round, and a multiplex PCR formed the second. TCRdb redid the calling of the multiplex PCR reads with MiXCR, one entry per CDR3 protein. The sample lists just over 600,000 distinct CDR3 sequences, 22% occurring once. Remarks on this clonotype: Its matching antigen is unknown.

Trimming cost V 6 bases and J 5 bases; bases outside gene matches: 8. This CDR3 region has 14 residues. Looked up from germline, CDR1 is MNHEY and CDR2 is SMNVEV (reference sequence). New diagnoses, under 2 months' duration, and ages 18 to 65 characterized the hyperthyroidism patients. Patients were left out if they had other autoimmune diseases, uncontrolled infections, pregnancy or lactation. Sample: peripheral blood. The receptor comes from a woman between 18 and 29 years old with stable Graves' hyperthyroidism. Some clones in this sample may be carry-over from other donors' samples. V and J are TRBV27 and TRBJ2-5; 8 positions match TRBD2. The CDR3 DNA reads as TGTGCCAGCAGCGGGGGGGCGGGTGGTGAGACCCAGTACTTC. Translation gives CASSGGAGGETQYF.